The rows below give T cell receptor beta chains drawn from one sample of a study of cytomegalovirus exposure and HLA in healthy donors. Sequenced by immunoSEQ multiplex PCR; TCRdb stores in-frame clones only, minus some. The sample carries roughly 150,000 clones, 75% to 80% recorded once. Source material: PBMCs. The receptor source for this set is a male donor in good health and CMV-seronegative. The CDR3 runs from the conserved cysteine through the conserved F or W. The D gene is left open where the match is weak. Clone sizes are given selectively: once, few, many, or a class where the clone is expanded.

v_call: TRBV30
j_call: TRBJ1-3
d_call: .
clone_size: .
cdr3_nt: TGTGCCTGGAGCCTAGGCGGGGGGTCAAGAAACACCATATATTTT
cdr3_aa: CAWSLGGGSRNTIYF

v_call: TRBV7-3
j_call: TRBJ2-2
d_call: .
clone_size: .
cdr3_nt: TGTGCCAGCAGCTTGGCGGTTAAAACCGGGGAGCTGTTTTTT
cdr3_aa: CASSLAVKTGELFF

v_call: TRBV28
j_call: TRBJ2-5
d_call: TRBD1
clone_size: once
cdr3_nt: TGTGCCAGCAGTTCACATCCACGACAGGGGGGAGAGACCCAGTACTTC
cdr3_aa: CASSSHPRQGGETQYF

v_call: TRBV18
j_call: TRBJ2-1
d_call: .
clone_size: once
cdr3_nt: TGTGCCAGCTCACCGAGCTCCTACAATGAGCAGTTCTTC
cdr3_aa: CASSPSSYNEQFF

v_call: TRBV6-6
j_call: TRBJ2-7
d_call: .
clone_size: .
cdr3_nt: TGTGCCAGCTCATCCTTTCATACGGGAGTGGACGAGCAGTACTTC
cdr3_aa: CASSSFHTGVDEQYF

v_call: TRBV14
j_call: TRBJ1-6
d_call: TRBD1
clone_size: .
cdr3_nt: TGTGCCAGTCACGGACAGGGGGTGTATTCACCCCTCCACTTT
cdr3_aa: CASHGQGVYSPLHF

v_call: TRBV15
j_call: TRBJ2-3
d_call: TRBD2
clone_size: .
cdr3_nt: TGTGCCACCAGCAGAGATCCGACTAGCGGGGGGGCCACAGATACGCAGTATTTT
cdr3_aa: CATSRDPTSGGATDTQYF

v_call: TRBV7-2
j_call: TRBJ2-3
d_call: .
clone_size: .
cdr3_nt: TGTGCCAGCAGCTTATTGGGGCCCAACACAGATACGCAGTATTTT
cdr3_aa: CASSLLGPNTDTQYF

v_call: TRBV19
j_call: TRBJ2-1
d_call: TRBD2
clone_size: .
cdr3_nt: TGTGCCAGCCACCGCGGGGGTCGGGAGTACAATGAGCAGTTCTTC
cdr3_aa: CASHRGGREYNEQFF

v_call: TRBV6-4
j_call: TRBJ1-4
d_call: .
clone_size: .
cdr3_nt: TGTGCCAGCAGTGAGCAAGGAGGGGTTAATGAAAAACTGTTTTTT
cdr3_aa: CASSEQGGVNEKLFF

v_call: TRBV11-2
j_call: TRBJ2-7
d_call: TRBD1
clone_size: .
cdr3_nt: TGTGCCAGCAGCCCTCCGGGACAGGGGATCGACGAGCAGTACTTC
cdr3_aa: CASSPPGQGIDEQYF

v_call: TRBV6-1
j_call: TRBJ2-5
d_call: TRBD2
clone_size: .
cdr3_nt: TGTGCCAGCAGGTCCGGGGGGGAAGAGACCCAGTACTTC
cdr3_aa: CASRSGGEETQYF

v_call: TRBV6-1
j_call: TRBJ1-5
d_call: .
clone_size: few
cdr3_nt: TGTGCCAGCAGTGAACCTGATCAGCCCCAGCATTTT
cdr3_aa: CASSEPDQPQHF

v_call: TRBV5-1
j_call: TRBJ2-1
d_call: TRBD2
clone_size: .
cdr3_nt: TGCGCCATTCCAACTAGCGATGAGCAGTTCTTC
cdr3_aa: CAIPTSDEQFF

v_call: TRBV7-6
j_call: TRBJ2-7
d_call: TRBD1
clone_size: once
cdr3_nt: TGTGCCAGCAGCACTCGCGGGACAGGGCCTCACGAGCAGTACTTC
cdr3_aa: CASSTRGTGPHEQYF

v_call: TRBV6-1
j_call: TRBJ1-2
d_call: .
clone_size: .
cdr3_nt: TGTGCCAGCAGGGTTGGGGGGAACTATGGCTACACCTTC
cdr3_aa: CASRVGGNYGYTF

v_call: TRBV2
j_call: TRBJ1-1
d_call: TRBD1
clone_size: few
cdr3_nt: TGTGCCAGCAGTGAAGCTGGGACAGGGGGTCGCCAAGCTTTCTTT
cdr3_aa: CASSEAGTGGRQAFF

v_call: TRBV10-3
j_call: TRBJ2-2
d_call: .
clone_size: .
cdr3_nt: TGTGCCATCGGGGGGTGGGCCGGGGAGCTGTTTTTT
cdr3_aa: CAIGGWAGELFF

v_call: TRBV29-1
j_call: TRBJ1-2
d_call: TRBD1
clone_size: few
cdr3_nt: TGCAGCGTTGAGCCGGGACAGATTTATGGCTACACCTTC
cdr3_aa: CSVEPGQIYGYTF

v_call: TRBV5-1
j_call: TRBJ2-3
d_call: TRBD1
clone_size: few
cdr3_nt: TGCGCCAGCAGCCAGGGGACAGCCGCTAGCACAGATACGCAGTATTTT
cdr3_aa: CASSQGTAASTDTQYF